These 28 T cell receptor beta chains came from one sample sequenced in a study of CXCR3-negative and CXCR3-positive naive CD8 T cells. These receptors have no known antigen. General study findings and limits: TRB CDR3s were more hydrophobic in CXCR3-positive than in CXCR3-negative naive cells.

Via 5' RACE with UMI labels, TRB cDNA libraries were prepared. For each CDR3 protein, TCRdb gives one entry from its re-call of the 5' RACE reads, without DNA. The sample has around 63,000 distinct CDR3 sequences, and its top ten clones hold over 4%. The specimen sequenced was naive CXCR3+ CD8+ T cells from blood. This sample's subset: CD45RO-CCR7+CD27+CD95- naive CD8+ T cells expressing CXCR3 (TNR3+). The receptors stem from a human donor in good health. Some clones in this sample may be carry-over from other donors' samples.

CDR3 loop: CASSHGTGGSETQYF. The chain links TRBV4-1 to TRBJ2-5; TCRdb names TRBD1, which stays unverified in the absence of DNA. CDR1 and CDR2 (germline): MGHRA, YSYEKL. The CDR3 contains 15 residues.

The CDR3 reads CSVVSGSSYNEQFF. The chain has TRBV29-1 and TRBJ2-1; without DNA, the TCRdb call of TRBD2 cannot be checked. Germline assignment: CDR1 SQVTM and CDR2 ANQGSEA. The CDR3 consists of 14 residues.

CDR3: CSVDVGDGNGYTF. The V call is TRBV29-1, the J call TRBJ1-2; the TCRdb D gene call, TRBD1, has no DNA to confirm it. CDR3 length equals 13 residues. The germline gives CDR1 SQVTM, CDR2 ANQGSEA.

V is TRBV7-2 and J is TRBJ2-2; lacking DNA, the TRBD1 call made by TCRdb goes unchecked. Germline CDR1 and CDR2: SGHTA and FQGNSA. The CDR3 covers 14 residues. CDR3 sequence reads: CARSSLGGPGELFF.

The chain carries TRBV5-1 and TRBJ2-7; with no DNA, the TCRdb D assignment of TRBD1 cannot be verified. This CDR3 has 14 amino acids. Looked up from germline, CDR1 is SGHRS and CDR2 is YFSETQ. The CDR3 spells CASSLFNPDNEQYF.

The chain couples TRBV6-6 to TRBJ2-1; the D gene TCRdb calls, TRBD1, cannot be checked with no DNA. The germline CDR1 and CDR2 sequences are MNHNY and SVGAGI (reference sequence). CDR3 size: 12 residues. CDR3 amino acids: CASFTGGNEQFF.

V gene TRBV5-1 combines with J gene TRBJ1-1. The CDR3 has 14 amino acids. In germline, CDR1 is SGHRS, CDR2 YFSETQ. CDR3 protein: CASSFGEVVTEAFF.

This rearrangement joins TRBV6-4 to TRBJ1-1; the TRBD1 assignment by TCRdb is unverifiable without DNA. Germline values: CDR1 MRHNA, CDR2 SNTAGT. The CDR3 is 12 amino acids. The CDR3: CASSDSTGEKVF.

V gene TRBV2 combines with J gene TRBJ2-5. This CDR3 has 16 residues. Germline CDR1 is SNHLY and CDR2 is FYNNEI. CDR3: CASSEAWSSDQETQYF.

V gene TRBV2 combines with J gene TRBJ2-5; the D gene TCRdb calls, TRBD1, cannot be checked with no DNA. This CDR3 has 17 residues. Germline assignment: CDR1 SNHLY and CDR2 FYNNEI. The CDR3 sequence is CASELRDRSSLQETQYF.

The V and J genes are TRBV25-1 and TRBJ2-2; the TCRdb call, TRBD1, lacks DNA for checking. Germline loops: CDR1 MGHDK, CDR2 SYGVNS. The CDR3 length is 14 residues. This CDR3 reads CASSESGETGELFF. Based on the CDR3 plus reference TRBV25-1 and TRBJ2-2, the full variable domain is EADIYQTPRYLVIGTGKKITLECSQTMGHDKMYWYQQDPGMELHLIHYSYGVNSTEKGDLSSESTVSRIRTEHFPLTLESARPSHTSQYLCASSESGETGELFFGEGSRLTVL.

The chain is built from TRBV7-6 and TRBJ2-1; lacking DNA, the TRBD2 call made by TCRdb goes unchecked. Germline V gene lookup returns CDR1 SGHVS and CDR2 FNYEAQ. CDR3 length: 14 residues. The CDR3 loop reads CASRRPGLANEQFF.

This chain links TRBV7-8 with TRBJ1-5; absent DNA, TCRdb's TRBD1 call cannot be checked. The CDR3 runs 16 residues. Per germline, CDR1 SGHVS and CDR2 FQNEAQ. CDR3 region: CASSHIPQGWNQPQHF.

The CDR3 is CASRLAGGQETQYF. The J gene is TRBJ2-5, the V gene TRBV12-3 or TRBV12-4; TCRdb designates TRBD1, a call that cannot be tested without DNA. This CDR3 has 14 amino acids.

The chain couples TRBV28 to TRBJ2-7; TCRdb lists TRBD2, though no DNA is available to test this call. Germline V CDR1 and CDR2: MDHEN, SYDVKM. This CDR3 spans 19 amino acids. The CDR3 reads CASSLVIGTSGGGGYEQYF.

The gene calls are TRBV29-1 and TRBJ2-3. The germline V gene has CDR1 SQVTM and CDR2 ANQGSEA. The length of the CDR3 is 14 residues. CDR3 sequence reads: CSASDAHHTDTQYF.

This chain links TRBV5-1 with TRBJ2-7. This CDR3 contains 13 residues. The germline gives CDR1 SGHRS, CDR2 YFSETQ. CDR3 sequence reads: CASSLNPLYEQYF.

The chain has TRBV9 and TRBJ2-3. The CDR3 has 15 amino acids. CDR1 and CDR2 (germline): SGDLS, YYNGEE. The CDR3 loop is CASTGGAAGTDTQYF. Full variable domain (remainder filled in from reference TRBV9 and TRBJ2-3): DSGVTQTPKHLITATGQRVTLRCSPRSGDLSVYWYQQSLDQGLQFLIQYYNGEERAKGNILERFSAQQFPDLHSELNLSSLELGDSALYFCASTGGAAGTDTQYFGPGTRLTVL.

CDR3: CSARDTAGWGYTF. This chain uses TRBV20-1 with TRBJ1-2. Germline V CDR1 and CDR2: DFQATT, SNEGSKA (reference sequence). The CDR3 has 13 amino acids.

The gene calls are TRBV29-1 and TRBJ1-2; absent DNA, TCRdb's TRBD1 call cannot be checked. The CDR3 has 11 amino acids. Germline-derived CDR1 and CDR2 are SQVTM and ANQGSEA. CDR3: CSAETGNGYTF.

The chain recombines TRBV7-8 with TRBJ1-1; the D gene TCRdb calls, TRBD1, cannot be checked with no DNA. The germline CDR1 and CDR2 sequences are SGHVS and FQNEAQ. The CDR3 has 17 residues. The CDR3 region is CASSLGQGTYMNTEAFF.

The rearrangement joins TRBV7-9 to TRBJ2-7; absent DNA, TCRdb's TRBD1 call cannot be checked. The germline V gene has CDR1 SEHNR and CDR2 FQNEAQ (reference sequence). The CDR3 has 16 amino acids. The chain's CDR3 is CASSLAYGQGRHEQYF.

The chain combines TRBV28 with TRBJ2-7; TCRdb picks TRBD1, but there is no DNA to check that call. Germline loops: CDR1 MDHEN, CDR2 SYDVKM. The CDR3 contains 14 residues. The chain's CDR3 is CASTGYRTGHEQYF.

V gene TRBV19 combines with J gene TRBJ2-1; the D call from TCRdb, TRBD1, cannot be confirmed without DNA. The germline gives CDR1 LNHDA, CDR2 SQIVND (reference sequence). The CDR3 covers 15 residues. The chain's CDR3 is CASTPGQSSYNEQFF.

This chain uses TRBV20-1 with TRBJ2-1. Germline-derived CDR1 and CDR2 are DFQATT and SNEGSKA (reference sequence). CDR3 length equals 14 residues. The chain's CDR3 is CSATTGNSYNEQFF.

This sequence joins TRBV7-8 and TRBJ2-5; the TRBD2 assignment by TCRdb is unverifiable without DNA. CDR3 length equals 11 residues. Per the germline V gene, CDR1 is SGHVS and CDR2 is FQNEAQ. The CDR3 spells CASSEGETQYF.

The CDR3 loop is CASSLEGNVANEKLFF. The V and J genes are TRBV7-6 and TRBJ1-4. The CDR3 sequence is 16 residues long. Germline lookup yields CDR1 SGHVS and CDR2 FNYEAQ.

The chain uses TRBV12-3 or TRBV12-4 and TRBJ2-5; TCRdb's D gene call, TRBD2, goes unchecked for lack of DNA. CDR3 length: 16 amino acids. CDR3 in amino acids: CASSPRTSGGQETQYF.